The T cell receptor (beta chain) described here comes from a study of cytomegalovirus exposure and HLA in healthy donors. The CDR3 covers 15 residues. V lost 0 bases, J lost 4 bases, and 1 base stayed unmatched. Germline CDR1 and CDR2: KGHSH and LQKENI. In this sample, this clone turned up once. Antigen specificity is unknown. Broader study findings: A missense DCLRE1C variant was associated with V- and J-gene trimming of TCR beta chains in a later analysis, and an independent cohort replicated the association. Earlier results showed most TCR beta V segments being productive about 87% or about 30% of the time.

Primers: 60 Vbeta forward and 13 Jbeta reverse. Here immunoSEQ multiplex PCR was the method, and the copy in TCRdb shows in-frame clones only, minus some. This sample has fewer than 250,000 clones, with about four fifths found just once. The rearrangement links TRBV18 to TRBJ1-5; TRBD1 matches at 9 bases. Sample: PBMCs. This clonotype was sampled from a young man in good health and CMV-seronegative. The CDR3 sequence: CASSPPGTGNQPQHF. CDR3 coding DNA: TGTGCCAGCTCACCACCCGGGACAGGGAATCAGCCCCAGCATTTT. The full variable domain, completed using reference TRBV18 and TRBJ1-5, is NAGVMQNPRHLVRRRGQEARLRCSPMKGHSHVYWYRQLPEEGLKFMVYLQKENIIDESGMPKERFSAEFPKEGPSILRIQQVVRGDSAAYFCASSPPGTGNQPQHFGDGTRLSIL.